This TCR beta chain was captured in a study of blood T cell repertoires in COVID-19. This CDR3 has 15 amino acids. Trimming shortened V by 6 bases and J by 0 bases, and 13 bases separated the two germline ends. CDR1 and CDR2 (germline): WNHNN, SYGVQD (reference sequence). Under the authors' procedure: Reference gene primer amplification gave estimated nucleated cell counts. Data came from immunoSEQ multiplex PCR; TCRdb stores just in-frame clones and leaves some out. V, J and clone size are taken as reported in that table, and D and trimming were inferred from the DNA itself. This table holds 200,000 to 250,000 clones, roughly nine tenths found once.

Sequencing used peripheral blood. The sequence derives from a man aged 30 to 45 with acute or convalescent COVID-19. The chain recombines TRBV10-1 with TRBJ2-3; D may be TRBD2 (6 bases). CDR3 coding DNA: TGCGCCAGCAGCTTAGGTGGGACTAGCACAGATACGCAGTATTTT. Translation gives CASSLGGTSTDTQYF.